Each of the 25 T cell receptor beta chains below was sequenced from the same sample in a study of graft-versus-host responses after intestinal transplantation. These receptors have no identified antigens. Sequencing was performed with immunoSEQ multiplex PCR; in TCRdb, only in-frame clones are kept and a portion is missing. Seen here are around 110,000 clones, less than 95% observed once, and the top ten hold around 0.2%. Sequences were derived from unstimulated CD4+ T cells sorted from spleen or lymph node cells, sampled before intestinal transplant. These receptors originate from a human donor who received an intestinal transplant.

The rearrangement joins TRBV6-6 to TRBJ1-1, with D unclear. Trimming removed 5 bases from V and 3 bases from J, with 16 bases in between. Germline-derived CDR1 and CDR2 are MNHNY and SVGAGI (reference sequence). CDR3 size: 15 residues. As DNA, the CDR3 is TGTGCCAGCAGTGGCGGACTAACTTTAGACACTGAAGCTTTCTTT. Its protein product is CASSGGLTLDTEAFF.

The chain couples TRBV7-3 to TRBJ1-1; a possible D gene is TRBD1 (5 bases). V lost 1 base to trimming and J lost 11 bases, with 14 bases between them. The germline V gene encodes CDR1 SGHTA and CDR2 FQGTGA. The CDR3 is 13 residues long. The CDR3 here is CASSLKFWGSAFF. The DNA of the CDR3 is TGTGCCAGCAGCTTAAAATTTTGGGGCAGCGCTTTCTTT. The entire variable domain, with the rest obtained from reference TRBV7-3 and TRBJ1-1, is as follows: GAGVSQTPSNKVTEKGKYVELRCDPISGHTALYWYRQSLGQGPEFLIYFQGTGAADDSGLPNDRFFAVRPEGSVSTLKIQRTERGDSAVYLCASSLKFWGSAFFGQGTRLTVV.

In DNA, the CDR3 is TGTGCCAGTAGTTACTCGGGACAGGTTCCCAACGTCCTGACTTTC. Its translation is CASSYSGQVPNVLTF. The chain recombines TRBV19 with TRBJ2-6, with 8 bases that match TRBD1. There are 15 residues in the CDR3. The V segment lost 5 bases and the J segment 8 bases; nucleotides outside the gene matches: 8. Germline CDR1 LNHDA, CDR2 SQIVND (reference sequence).

The gene calls are TRBV27 and TRBJ1-1, with D possibly being TRBD1 (5 bases). The CDR3 length is 14 residues. V was pared by 5 bases and J by 1 base, with 11 bases between. CDR1 is MNHEY, CDR2 SMNVEV, per germline (reference sequence). Here the CDR3 DNA reads TGTGCCAGCAGTCCTGGACATTCGAACACTGAAGCTTTCTTT. Its protein product is CASSPGHSNTEAFF.

The CDR3 nucleotides are TGTGCCAGCAGCTACTCGGGGGTCCAAGAGACCCAGTACTTC. This sequence encodes CASSYSGVQETQYF. This chain uses TRBV7-9 with TRBJ2-5, with D perhaps matching TRBD2 (6 bases). V was pared by 4 bases and J by 1 base, with 10 bases between. The CDR3 is 14 amino acids. CDR1 SEHNR and CDR2 FQNEAQ come from the germline V gene (reference sequence).

V usage is TRBV11-2 and J usage is TRBJ2-3, with 12 positions matching TRBD2. The CDR3 length is 17 residues. J gave up 0 bases and V 1 base, and 2 bases lay outside the gene matches. Germline V gene lookup returns CDR1 SGHAT and CDR2 FQNNGV. The chain's CDR3 is CASSLAGTSGSTDTQYF. CDR3 DNA: TGTGCCAGCAGCTTAGCAGGGACTAGCGGGAGCACAGATACGCAGTATTTT. Based on the CDR3 plus reference TRBV11-2 and TRBJ2-3, the full variable domain is EAGVAQSPRYKIIEKRQSVAFWCNPISGHATLYWYQQILGQGPKLLIQFQNNGVVDDSQLPKDRFSAERLKGVDSTLKIQPAKLEDSAVYLCASSLAGTSGSTDTQYFGPGTRLTVL.

The gene calls are TRBV2 and TRBJ2-2; no clear D gene. V dropped 7 bases and J dropped 6 bases, with 12 bases sitting between them. The germline V gene encodes CDR1 SNHLY and CDR2 FYNNEI. The CDR3 consists of 13 residues. CDR3 in amino acids: CASTPVPAGELFF. For the CDR3, the DNA is TGTGCCAGCACTCCCGTTCCGGCCGGGGAGCTGTTTTTT. Supplemented by reference TRBV2 and TRBJ2-2, the full variable domain reads EPEVTQTPSHQVTQMGQEVILRCVPISNHLYFYWYRQILGQKVEFLVSFYNNEISEKSEIFDDQFSVERPDGSNFTLKIRSTKLEDSAMYFCASTPVPAGELFFGEGSRLTVL.

This clone was counted once. The chain joins TRBV30 to TRBJ1-1; D is undetermined. This CDR3 has 15 amino acids. V lost 3 bases and J 0 bases, leaving 14 bases between the germline ends. CDR1 is GTSNPN and CDR2 is SVGIG in the germline V gene (reference sequence). Here the CDR3 reads CAWRAIRKLNTEAFF. CDR3 nucleotides: TGTGCCTGGAGAGCGATAAGGAAACTGAACACTGAAGCTTTCTTT.

This sequence joins TRBV6-1 and TRBJ2-5, with a weak D call TRBD1 (6 bases). Trimming cost V 5 bases and J 5 bases, with 15 bases left between them. Germline assignment: CDR1 MNHNS and CDR2 SASEGT. CDR3 length: 14 residues. The DNA of the CDR3 is TGTGCCAGCAGTCGTACAGGGTTAGGGGAGACCCAGTACTTC. Residues: CASSRTGLGETQYF.

V gene TRBV5-1 combines with J gene TRBJ1-2; 7 bases match TRBD1. Trimming took 4 bases from V and 7 from J; bases not matched to a gene: 4. This CDR3 is 12 amino acids long. CDR1 and CDR2 (germline): SGHRS, YFSETQ. The CDR3 DNA follows: TGCGCCAGCAGCATAGACAGGGTTGGCTACACCTTC. This sequence encodes CASSIDRVGYTF.

V usage is TRBV19 and J usage is TRBJ1-5; 7 bases align to TRBD1. The CDR3 runs to 17 residues. Trimming took 4 bases from V and 11 from J; bases not matched to a gene: 20. CDR1 is LNHDA, CDR2 SQIVND, per germline (reference sequence). CDR3 loop: CASSTPRRTGVISTQHF. As DNA, the CDR3 is TGTGCCAGTAGTACCCCAAGACGGACAGGCGTTATATCGACCCAGCATTTT.

V usage is TRBV7-8 and J usage is TRBJ1-2; D is possibly TRBD1 (5 bases). The V end was cut by 2 bases, the J end by 4 bases, with 14 bases between. Germline V gene data show CDR1 as SGHVS and CDR2 as FQNEAQ. The CDR3 sequence is 15 residues long. CDR3 DNA sequence: TGTGCCAGCAGCTTAACGCAGGGTGCTAGCTATGGCTACACCTTC. Residues: CASSLTQGASYGYTF.

V usage is TRBV9 and J usage is TRBJ1-2; 7 positions match TRBD1. V dropped 0 bases and J dropped 3; count of bases not matched to a gene: 5. Germline V gives CDR1 SGDLS, CDR2 YYNGEE. The CDR3 has 15 amino acids. The DNA for the CDR3 is TGTGCCAGCAGCGTAGAAGGGGGCGGTGACTATGGCTACACCTTC. Its protein is CASSVEGGGDYGYTF.

This clone was counted only a few times. The rearrangement uses TRBV6-6 and TRBJ1-3; 7 bases are shared with TRBD1. V was clipped by 2 bases and J by 0 bases; unmatched bases: 4. The CDR3 spans 16 residues. The germline gives CDR1 MNHNY, CDR2 SVGAGI (reference sequence). CDR3 residues: CASSYGGTASGNTIYF. The CDR3 DNA follows: TGTGCCAGCAGTTACGGGGGGACAGCCTCTGGAAACACCATATATTTT.

The chain recombines TRBV10-3 with TRBJ2-1, with 9 bases identical to TRBD1. Trimming took 5 bases from V and 4 from J; bases not matched to a gene: 3. This CDR3 has 14 residues. Germline V lookup: CDR1 ENHRY, CDR2 SYGVKD. CDR3 in DNA: TGTGCCATCAGTCCGGGACAGGGTTACAATGAGCAGTTCTTC. It translates to CAISPGQGYNEQFF.

V gene TRBV29-1 combines with J gene TRBJ1-2, with D tentatively TRBD1 (5 bases). CDR3 size: 14 residues. Germline V gives CDR1 SQVTM, CDR2 ANQGSEA. V was trimmed by 4 bases and J by 4 bases, leaving 16 bases between them. CDR3 bases: TGCAGCGTTGGATCTGGGACTGTCCTCTATGGCTACACCTTC. Its protein product is CSVGSGTVLYGYTF.

This sequence joins TRBV27 and TRBJ2-4; D gene ambiguous. The V and J ends lost 3 bases and 3 bases respectively, with 12 bases between them. The germline V gene encodes CDR1 MNHEY and CDR2 SMNVEV (reference sequence). The CDR3 has 15 amino acids. The CDR3: CASSFVELHKNIQYF. DNA for the CDR3: TGTGCCAGCAGTTTTGTAGAACTACACAAAAACATTCAGTACTTC.

The V gene is TRBV6-6, the J gene TRBJ2-6; D call uncertain. This CDR3 region has 16 residues. Trimming left V 2 bases short and J 2 bases short, with 10 bases between. CDR1 MNHNY and CDR2 SVGAGI come from the germline V gene (reference sequence). Here the CDR3 DNA reads TGTGCCAGCAGTTACATGTCGGTGGCTGGGGCCAACGTCCTGACTTTC. The encoded protein is CASSYMSVAGANVLTF.

The chain joins TRBV15 to TRBJ1-1; possible D gene TRBD1, 5 bases. This CDR3 comprises 16 residues. Germline assignment: CDR1 LNHNV and CDR2 YYDKDF (reference sequence). Trimming removed 0 bases from V and 4 bases from J, with 15 bases in between. CDR3 bases: TGTGCCACCAGCAGAGATAAACGACAGCGACCCACTGAAGCTTTCTTT. It is translated as CATSRDKRQRPTEAFF.

The V call is TRBV11-2, the J call TRBJ2-1, with 8 bases lining up with TRBD1. This CDR3 is 15 amino acids long. V trimming: 5 bases; J trimming: 2 bases; junction bases outside the gene matches: 5. The V gene's germline CDR1 is SGHAT and CDR2 FQNNGV. CDR3 amino acids: CASSPGTGPYNEQFF. The CDR3 nucleotides read TGTGCCAGCAGCCCCGGGACAGGTCCCTACAATGAGCAGTTCTTC.

The DNA for the CDR3 is TGTGCCAGCAGCTTGTGGGACAGGGGGCGTTACGAGCAGTACTTC. This codes for CASSLWDRGRYEQYF. The chain couples TRBV5-4 to TRBJ2-7, with 12 bases identical to TRBD1. The CDR3 has 15 residues. Looked up from germline, CDR1 is SGHNT and CDR2 is YYREEE (reference sequence). The trim removed 1 base at V and 4 bases at J, leaving 3 bases unmatched.

Details on this clone: One end of the junction fails to match germline, which may point to a read error. Other DNA sequences of this sample code for an identical CDR3. The CDR3 loop is CASSYGGGWQPQHF. In DNA, the CDR3 is TGCGCCAGCAGCTATGGGGGGGGCTGGCAGCCCCAGCATTTT. V and J are TRBV28 and TRBJ1-5; D possibly corresponds to TRBD1 (6 bases). This CDR3 is 14 amino acids long. In germline, CDR1 is MDHEN, CDR2 SYDVKM.

This chain links TRBV19 with TRBJ2-3, with a weak D call TRBD2 (6 bases). Germline V lookup: CDR1 LNHDA, CDR2 SQIVND (reference sequence). The length of the CDR3 is 13 residues. V was pared by 6 bases and J by 2 bases, with 9 bases between. CDR3 sequence: CASRRDFTDTQYF. DNA of the CDR3: TGTGCCAGTAGGCGGGACTTCACAGATACGCAGTATTTT.

The rearrangement joins TRBV5-6 to TRBJ2-4, with 9 bases that match TRBD2. V shed 0 bases and J 5 bases; nucleotides not matched to a gene: 9. The V gene's germline CDR1 is SGHDT and CDR2 YYEEEE. This CDR3 comprises 17 residues. CDR3 residues: CASSLVGLAIGENIQYF. The DNA for the CDR3 is TGTGCCAGCAGCTTGGTTGGACTAGCGATTGGGGAAAACATTCAGTACTTC.

The rearrangement joins TRBV5-5 to TRBJ2-7; no clear D gene. The germline CDR1 and CDR2 sequences are SGHKS and YYEKEE (reference sequence). CDR3 length equals 17 residues. V lost 5 bases and J 5 bases, leaving 26 bases between the germline ends. CDR3 residues: CASRRPSGQILSDEQYF. CDR3 bases: TGTGCCAGCAGACGACCTAGTGGTCAGATTTTATCCGACGAGCAGTACTTC.